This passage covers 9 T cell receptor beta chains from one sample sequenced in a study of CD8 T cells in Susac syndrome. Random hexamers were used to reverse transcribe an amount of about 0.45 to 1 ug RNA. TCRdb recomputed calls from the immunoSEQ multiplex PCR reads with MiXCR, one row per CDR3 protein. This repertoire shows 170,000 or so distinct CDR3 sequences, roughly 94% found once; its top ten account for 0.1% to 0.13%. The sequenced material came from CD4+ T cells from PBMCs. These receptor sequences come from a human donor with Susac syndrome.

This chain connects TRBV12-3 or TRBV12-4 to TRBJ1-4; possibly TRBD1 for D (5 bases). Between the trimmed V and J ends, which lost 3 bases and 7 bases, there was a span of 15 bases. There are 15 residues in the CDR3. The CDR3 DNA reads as TGTGCCAGCAGTTTTGGTGGGCAGGGCAGTGAAAAACTGTTTTTT. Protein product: CASSFGGQGSEKLFF.

The chain's CDR3 is CASSQGTGAQHF. In nucleotides, the CDR3 is TGTGCCAGCAGCCAAGGGACCGGAGCCCAGCATTTT. V and J are TRBV3-1 and TRBJ1-5, with D uncertain. The germline V gene has CDR1 LGHDT and CDR2 YNNKEL (reference sequence). This CDR3 contains 12 residues. V lost 1 base and J lost 11, with 9 bases in between.

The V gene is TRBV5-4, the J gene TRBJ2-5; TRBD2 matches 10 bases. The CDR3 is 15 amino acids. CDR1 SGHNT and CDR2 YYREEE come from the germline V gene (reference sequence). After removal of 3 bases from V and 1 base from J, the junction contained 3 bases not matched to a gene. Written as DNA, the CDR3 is TGTGCCAGCAGCTCACTAGCGGGGACCCAAGAGACCCAGTACTTC. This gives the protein CASSSLAGTQETQYF.

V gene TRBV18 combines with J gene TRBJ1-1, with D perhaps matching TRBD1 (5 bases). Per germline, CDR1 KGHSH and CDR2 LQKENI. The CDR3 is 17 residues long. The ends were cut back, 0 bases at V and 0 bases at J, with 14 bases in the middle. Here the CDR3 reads CASSPPSHGGMNTEAFF. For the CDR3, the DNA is TGTGCCAGCTCACCACCATCACACGGGGGGATGAACACTGAAGCTTTCTTT.

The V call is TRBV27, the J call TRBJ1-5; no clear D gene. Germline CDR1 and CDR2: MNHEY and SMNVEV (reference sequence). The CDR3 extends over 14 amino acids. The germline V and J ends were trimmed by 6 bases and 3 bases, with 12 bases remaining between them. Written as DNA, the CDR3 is TGTGCCAGCAGCCCGGGCTGGTCCAATCAGCCCCAGCATTTT. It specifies CASSPGWSNQPQHF.

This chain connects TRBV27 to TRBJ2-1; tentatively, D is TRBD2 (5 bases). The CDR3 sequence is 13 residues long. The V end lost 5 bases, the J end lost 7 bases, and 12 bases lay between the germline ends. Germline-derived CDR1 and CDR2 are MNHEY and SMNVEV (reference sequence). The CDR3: CASSPRRGNEQFF. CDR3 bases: TGTGCCAGCAGTCCCCGGAGAGGGAATGAGCAGTTCTTC.

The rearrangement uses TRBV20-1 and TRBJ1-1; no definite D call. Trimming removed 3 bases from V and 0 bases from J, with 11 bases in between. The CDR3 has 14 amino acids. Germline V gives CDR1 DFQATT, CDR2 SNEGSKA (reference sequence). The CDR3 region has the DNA TGCAGTGCTAGGGAACAGACGATGAACACTGAAGCTTTCTTT. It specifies CSAREQTMNTEAFF.

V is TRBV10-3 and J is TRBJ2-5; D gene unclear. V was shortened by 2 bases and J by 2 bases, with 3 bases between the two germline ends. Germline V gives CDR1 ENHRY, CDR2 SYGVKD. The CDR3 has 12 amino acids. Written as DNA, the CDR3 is TGTGCCATCAGTGAGAGGCAAGAGACCCAGTACTTC. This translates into CAISERQETQYF.

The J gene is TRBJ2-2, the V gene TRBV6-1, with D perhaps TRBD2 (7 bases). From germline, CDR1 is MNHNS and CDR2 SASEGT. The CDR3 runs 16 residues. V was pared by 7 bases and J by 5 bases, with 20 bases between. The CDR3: CASKPRGARWTGELFF. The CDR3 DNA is TGTGCCAGCAAACCCCGGGGGGCCAGGTGGACCGGGGAGCTGTTTTTT.